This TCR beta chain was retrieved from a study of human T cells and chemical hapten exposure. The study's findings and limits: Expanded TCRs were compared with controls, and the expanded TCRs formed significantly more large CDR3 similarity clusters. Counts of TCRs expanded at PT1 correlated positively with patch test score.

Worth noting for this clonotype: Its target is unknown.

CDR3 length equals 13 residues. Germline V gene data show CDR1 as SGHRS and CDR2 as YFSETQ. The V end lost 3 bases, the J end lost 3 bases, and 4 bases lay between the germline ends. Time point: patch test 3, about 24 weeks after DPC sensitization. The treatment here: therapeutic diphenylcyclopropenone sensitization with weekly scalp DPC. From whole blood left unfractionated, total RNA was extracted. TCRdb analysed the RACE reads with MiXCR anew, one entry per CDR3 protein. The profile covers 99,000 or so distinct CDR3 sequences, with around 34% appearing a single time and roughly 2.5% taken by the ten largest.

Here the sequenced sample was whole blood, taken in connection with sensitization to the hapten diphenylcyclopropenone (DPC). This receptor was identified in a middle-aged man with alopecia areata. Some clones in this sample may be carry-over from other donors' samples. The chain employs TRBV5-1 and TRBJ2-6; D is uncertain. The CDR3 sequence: CASSSDGANVLTF. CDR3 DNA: TGCGCCAGCAGCTCAGATGGGGCCAACGTCCTGACTTTC.